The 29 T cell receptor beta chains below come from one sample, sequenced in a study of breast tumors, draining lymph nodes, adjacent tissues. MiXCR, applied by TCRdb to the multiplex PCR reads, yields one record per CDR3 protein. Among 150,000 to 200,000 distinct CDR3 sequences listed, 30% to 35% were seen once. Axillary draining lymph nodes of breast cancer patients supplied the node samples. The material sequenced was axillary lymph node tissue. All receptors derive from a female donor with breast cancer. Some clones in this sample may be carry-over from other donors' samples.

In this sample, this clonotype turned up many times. The DNA of the CDR3 is TGTGCCAGCAGCCCCAGGGACAGGCACTACGAGCAGTACTTC. Encoded protein: CASSPRDRHYEQYF. This sequence joins TRBV7-9 and TRBJ2-7, with 8 bases lining up with TRBD1. V lost 5 bases to trimming and J lost 3 bases; unmatched junction nucleotides: 6. The CDR3 length is 14 residues. Germline-derived CDR1 and CDR2 are SEHNR and FQNEAQ (reference sequence). Full variable domain (rest looked up from reference TRBV7-9 and TRBJ2-7): DTGVSQNPRHKITKRGQNVTFRCDPISEHNRLYWYRQTLGQGPEFLTYFQNEAQLEKSRLLSDRFSAERPKGSFSTLEIQRTEQGDSAMYLCASSPRDRHYEQYFGPGTRLTVT.

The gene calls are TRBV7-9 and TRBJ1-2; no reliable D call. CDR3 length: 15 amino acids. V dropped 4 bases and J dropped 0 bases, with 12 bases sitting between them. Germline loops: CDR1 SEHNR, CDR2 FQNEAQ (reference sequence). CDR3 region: CASSSSSSANYGYTF. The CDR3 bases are TGTGCCAGCAGCTCCAGCAGTTCGGCTAACTATGGCTACACCTTC.

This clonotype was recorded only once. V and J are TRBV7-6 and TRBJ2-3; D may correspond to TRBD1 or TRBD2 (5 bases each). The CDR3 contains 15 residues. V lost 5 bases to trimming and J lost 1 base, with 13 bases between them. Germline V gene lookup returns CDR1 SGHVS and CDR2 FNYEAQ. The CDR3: CASSMMRGGTDTQYF. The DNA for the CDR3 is TGTGCCAGCAGCATGATGAGGGGTGGCACAGATACGCAGTATTTT.

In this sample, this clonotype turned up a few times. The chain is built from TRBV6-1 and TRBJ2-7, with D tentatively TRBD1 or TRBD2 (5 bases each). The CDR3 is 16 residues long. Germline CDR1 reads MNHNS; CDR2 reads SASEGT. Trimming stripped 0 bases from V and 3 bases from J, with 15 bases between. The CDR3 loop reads CASSEAAWGSIYEQYF. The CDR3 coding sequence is TGTGCCAGCAGTGAAGCGGCCTGGGGGAGCATCTACGAGCAGTACTTC.

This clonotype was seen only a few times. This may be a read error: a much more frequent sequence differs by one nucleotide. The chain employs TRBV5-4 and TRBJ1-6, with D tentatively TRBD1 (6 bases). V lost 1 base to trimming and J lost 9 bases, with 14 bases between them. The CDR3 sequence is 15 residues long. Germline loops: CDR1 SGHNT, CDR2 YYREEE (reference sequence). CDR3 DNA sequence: TGTGCCAGCAGCTTGCCAGGGGCGAATGGTTCACCCCTCCACTTT. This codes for CASSLPGANGSPLHF. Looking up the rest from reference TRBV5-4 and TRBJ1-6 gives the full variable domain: ETGVTQSPTHLIKTRGQQVTLRCSSQSGHNTVSWYQQALGQGPQFIFQYYREEENGRGNFPPRFSGLQFPNYSSELNVNALELDDSALYLCASSLPGANGSPLHFGNGTRLTVT.

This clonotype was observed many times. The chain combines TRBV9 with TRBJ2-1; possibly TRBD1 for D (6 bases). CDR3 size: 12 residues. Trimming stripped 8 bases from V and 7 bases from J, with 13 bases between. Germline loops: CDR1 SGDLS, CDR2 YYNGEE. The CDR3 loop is CASDGQRNEQFF. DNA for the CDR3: TGTGCCAGTGATGGACAGCGAAATGAGCAGTTCTTC.

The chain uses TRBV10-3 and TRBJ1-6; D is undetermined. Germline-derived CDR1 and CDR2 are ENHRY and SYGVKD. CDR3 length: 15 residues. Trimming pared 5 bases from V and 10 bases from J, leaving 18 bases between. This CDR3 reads CAISYSPGRGSPLHF. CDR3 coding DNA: TGTGCCATCAGTTACTCACCTGGCCGAGGATCACCCCTCCACTTT.

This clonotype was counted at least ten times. CDR3: CASSPSLRAGETQYF. CDR3 sequence (DNA): TGCGCCAGCAGCCCTTCTCTACGGGCGGGAGAGACCCAGTACTTC. The chain has TRBV4-1 and TRBJ2-5; perhaps TRBD2 as D (5 bases). The CDR3 loop spans 15 amino acids. The V gene's germline CDR1 is MGHRA and CDR2 YSYEKL. The V end lost 4 bases, the J end lost 4 bases, and 16 bases lay between the germline ends.

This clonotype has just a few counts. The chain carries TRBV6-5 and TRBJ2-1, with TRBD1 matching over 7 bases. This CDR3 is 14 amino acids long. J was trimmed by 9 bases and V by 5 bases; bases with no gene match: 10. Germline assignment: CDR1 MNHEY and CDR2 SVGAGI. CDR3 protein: CASSPPARDSEQFF. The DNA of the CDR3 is TGTGCCAGCAGTCCCCCGGCGAGGGACAGTGAGCAGTTCTTC.

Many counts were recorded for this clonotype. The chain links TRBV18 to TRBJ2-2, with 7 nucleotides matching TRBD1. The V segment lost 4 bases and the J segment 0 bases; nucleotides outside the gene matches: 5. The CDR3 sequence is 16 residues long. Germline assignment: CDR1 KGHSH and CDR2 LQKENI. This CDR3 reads CASSQRQGSNTGELFF. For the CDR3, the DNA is TGTGCCAGCTCACAGAGACAGGGTTCGAACACCGGGGAGCTGTTTTTT.

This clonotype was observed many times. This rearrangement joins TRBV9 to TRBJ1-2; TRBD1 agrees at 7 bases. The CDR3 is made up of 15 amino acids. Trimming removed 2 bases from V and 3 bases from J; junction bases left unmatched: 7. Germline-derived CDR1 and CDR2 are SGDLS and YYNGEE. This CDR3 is CASSVRDSPYYGYTF. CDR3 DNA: TGTGCCAGCAGCGTTAGGGACAGCCCTTACTATGGCTACACCTTC. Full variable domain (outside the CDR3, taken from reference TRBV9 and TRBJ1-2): DSGVTQTPKHLITATGQRVTLRCSPRSGDLSVYWYQQSLDQGLQFLIQYYNGEERAKGNILERFSAQQFPDLHSELNLSSLELGDSALYFCASSVRDSPYYGYTFGSGTRLTVV.

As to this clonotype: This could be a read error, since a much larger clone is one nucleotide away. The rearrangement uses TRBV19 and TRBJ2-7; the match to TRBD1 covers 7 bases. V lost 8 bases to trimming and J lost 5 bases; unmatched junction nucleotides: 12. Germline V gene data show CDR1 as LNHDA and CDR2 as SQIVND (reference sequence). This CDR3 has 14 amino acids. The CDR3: CASQGQRASHEQYF. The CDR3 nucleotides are TGTGCCAGTCAGGGACAGAGGGCCAGCCACGAGCAGTACTTC.

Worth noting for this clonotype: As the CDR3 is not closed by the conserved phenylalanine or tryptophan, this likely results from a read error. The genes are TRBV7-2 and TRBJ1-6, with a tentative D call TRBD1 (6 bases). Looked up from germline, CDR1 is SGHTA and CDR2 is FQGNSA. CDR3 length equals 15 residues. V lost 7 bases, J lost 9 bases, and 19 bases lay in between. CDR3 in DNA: TGTGCCAGCACCGAGAACGGGGGGGCAAGTTCACCCCTCCACCTT. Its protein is CASTENGGASSPLHL.

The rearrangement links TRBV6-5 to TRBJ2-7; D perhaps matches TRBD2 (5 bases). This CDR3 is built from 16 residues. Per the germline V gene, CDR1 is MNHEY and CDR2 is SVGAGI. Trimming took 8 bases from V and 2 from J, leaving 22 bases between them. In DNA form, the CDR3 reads TGTGCCAGCGGTCACTCGAGAGGACGGAGGACCTACGAGCAGTACTTC. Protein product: CASGHSRGRRTYEQYF.

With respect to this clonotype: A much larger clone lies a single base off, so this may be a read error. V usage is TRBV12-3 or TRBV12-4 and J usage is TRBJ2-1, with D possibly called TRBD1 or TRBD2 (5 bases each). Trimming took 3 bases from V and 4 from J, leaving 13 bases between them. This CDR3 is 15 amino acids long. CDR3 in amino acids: CASSFAEGPYNEQFF. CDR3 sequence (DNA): TGTGCCAGCAGTTTCGCCGAGGGGCCGTACAATGAGCAGTTCTTC.

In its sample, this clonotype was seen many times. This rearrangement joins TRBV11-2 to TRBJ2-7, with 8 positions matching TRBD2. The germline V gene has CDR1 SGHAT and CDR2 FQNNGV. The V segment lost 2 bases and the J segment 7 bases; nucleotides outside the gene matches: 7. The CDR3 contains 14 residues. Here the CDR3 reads CASSLSAGVWEQYF. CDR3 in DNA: TGTGCCAGCAGCTTATCAGCGGGAGTCTGGGAGCAGTACTTC.

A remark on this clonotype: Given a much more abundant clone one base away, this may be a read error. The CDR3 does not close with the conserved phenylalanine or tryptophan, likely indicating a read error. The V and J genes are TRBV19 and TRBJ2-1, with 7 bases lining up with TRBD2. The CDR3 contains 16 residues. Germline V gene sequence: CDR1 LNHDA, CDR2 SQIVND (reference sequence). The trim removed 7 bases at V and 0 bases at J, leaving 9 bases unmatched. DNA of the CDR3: TGTGCCAGTACCCTAACAGCGGGGAGCTCCTACAATGAGCAGTTCTCC. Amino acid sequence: CASTLTAGSSYNEQFS.

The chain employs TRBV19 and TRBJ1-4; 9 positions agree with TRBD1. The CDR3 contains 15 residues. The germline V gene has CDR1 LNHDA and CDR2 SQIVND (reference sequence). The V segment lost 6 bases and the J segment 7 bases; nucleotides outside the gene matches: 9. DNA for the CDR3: TGTGCCAGTAGCCTCCCCCGACAGGGGGGTGAAAAACTGTTTTTT. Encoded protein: CASSLPRQGGEKLFF. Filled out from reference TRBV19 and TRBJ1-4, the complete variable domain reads DGGITQSPKYLFRKEGQNVTLSCEQNLNHDAMYWYRQDPGQGLRLIYYSQIVNDFQKGDIAEGYSVSREKKESFPLTVTSAQKNPTAFYLCASSLPRQGGEKLFFGSGTQLSVL.

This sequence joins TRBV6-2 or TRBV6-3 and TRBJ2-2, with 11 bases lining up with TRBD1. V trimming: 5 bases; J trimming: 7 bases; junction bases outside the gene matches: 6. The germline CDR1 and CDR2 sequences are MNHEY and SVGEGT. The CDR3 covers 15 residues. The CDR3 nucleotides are TGTGCCAGCAGTCCTGGACAGGGGGCAATCGGGGAGCTGTTTTTT. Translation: CASSPGQGAIGELFF.

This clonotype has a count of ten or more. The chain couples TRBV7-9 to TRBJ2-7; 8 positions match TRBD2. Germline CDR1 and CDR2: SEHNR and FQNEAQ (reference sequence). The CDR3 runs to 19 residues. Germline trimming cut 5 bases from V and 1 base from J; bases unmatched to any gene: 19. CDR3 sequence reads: CASSPWGLIAGGTSYEQYF. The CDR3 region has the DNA TGTGCCAGCAGCCCATGGGGGCTTATCGCGGGGGGCACATCCTACGAGCAGTACTTC.

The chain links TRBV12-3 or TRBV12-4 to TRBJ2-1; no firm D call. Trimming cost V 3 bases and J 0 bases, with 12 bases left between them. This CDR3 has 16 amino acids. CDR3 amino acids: CASSFLRILSYNEQFF. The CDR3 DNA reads TGTGCCAGCAGTTTCCTGCGGATCCTCTCCTACAATGAGCAGTTCTTC.

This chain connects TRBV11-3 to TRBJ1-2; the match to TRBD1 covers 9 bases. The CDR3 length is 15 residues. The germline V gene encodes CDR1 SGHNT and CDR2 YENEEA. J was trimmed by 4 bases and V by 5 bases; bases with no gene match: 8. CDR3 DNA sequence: TGTGCCAGCAGCGTACAGGGGGCAGGTGTCTATGGCTACACCTTC. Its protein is CASSVQGAGVYGYTF.

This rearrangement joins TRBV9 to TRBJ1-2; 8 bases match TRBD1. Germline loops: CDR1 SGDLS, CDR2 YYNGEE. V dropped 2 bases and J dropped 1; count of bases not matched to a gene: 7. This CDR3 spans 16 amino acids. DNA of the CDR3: TGTGCCAGCAGCGTTGACAGGGGAGGTGGTAACTATGGCTACACCTTC. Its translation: CASSVDRGGGNYGYTF.

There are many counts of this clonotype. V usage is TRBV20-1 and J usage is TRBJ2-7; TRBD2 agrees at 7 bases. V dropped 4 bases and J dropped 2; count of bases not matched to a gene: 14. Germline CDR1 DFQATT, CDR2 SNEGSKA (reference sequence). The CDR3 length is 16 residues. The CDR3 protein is CSANPTSSSRTYEQYF. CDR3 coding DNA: TGCAGTGCTAACCCGACTAGCTCTTCTCGTACCTACGAGCAGTACTTC.

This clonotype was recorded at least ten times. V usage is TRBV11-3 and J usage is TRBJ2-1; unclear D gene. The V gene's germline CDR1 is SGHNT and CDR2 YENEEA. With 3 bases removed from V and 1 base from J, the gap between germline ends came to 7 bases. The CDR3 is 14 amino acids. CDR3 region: CASSFQQSYNEQFF. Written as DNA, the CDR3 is TGTGCCAGCAGCTTCCAGCAATCCTACAATGAGCAGTTCTTC.

The CDR3 spells CASSLEGLAGAVEFF. DNA of the CDR3: TGTGCCAGCAGTCTCGAGGGACTAGCGGGAGCAGTCGAGTTCTTC. The chain joins TRBV27 to TRBJ2-1; 14 nucleotides align to TRBD2. Per germline, CDR1 MNHEY and CDR2 SMNVEV (reference sequence). The CDR3 sequence is 15 residues long. V lost 5 bases, J lost 14 bases, and 11 bases stayed unmatched.

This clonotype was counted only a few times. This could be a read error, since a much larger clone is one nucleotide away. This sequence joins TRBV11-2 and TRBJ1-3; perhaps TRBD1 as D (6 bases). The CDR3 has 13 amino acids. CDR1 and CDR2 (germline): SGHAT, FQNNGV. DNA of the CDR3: TGTGCCAGCAGCTACGTACAGGGAACCACCATATATTTT. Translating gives CASSYVQGTTIYF.

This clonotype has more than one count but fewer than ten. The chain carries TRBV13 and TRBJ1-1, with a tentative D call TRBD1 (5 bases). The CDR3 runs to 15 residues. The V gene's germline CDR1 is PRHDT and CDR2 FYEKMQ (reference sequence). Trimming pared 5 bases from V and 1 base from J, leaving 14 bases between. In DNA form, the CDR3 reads TGTGCCAGCAGCCACGGCGACAGAAAGAACACTGAAGCTTTCTTT. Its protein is CASSHGDRKNTEAFF.

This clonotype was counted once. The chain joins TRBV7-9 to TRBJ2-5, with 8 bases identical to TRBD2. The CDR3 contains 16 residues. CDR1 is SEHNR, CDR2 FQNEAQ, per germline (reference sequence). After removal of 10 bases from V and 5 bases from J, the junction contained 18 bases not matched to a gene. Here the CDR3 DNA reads TGTGCCACCAAAGACCCCCGGGGGGGCGATGGTGAGACCCAGTACTTC. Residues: CATKDPRGGDGETQYF.